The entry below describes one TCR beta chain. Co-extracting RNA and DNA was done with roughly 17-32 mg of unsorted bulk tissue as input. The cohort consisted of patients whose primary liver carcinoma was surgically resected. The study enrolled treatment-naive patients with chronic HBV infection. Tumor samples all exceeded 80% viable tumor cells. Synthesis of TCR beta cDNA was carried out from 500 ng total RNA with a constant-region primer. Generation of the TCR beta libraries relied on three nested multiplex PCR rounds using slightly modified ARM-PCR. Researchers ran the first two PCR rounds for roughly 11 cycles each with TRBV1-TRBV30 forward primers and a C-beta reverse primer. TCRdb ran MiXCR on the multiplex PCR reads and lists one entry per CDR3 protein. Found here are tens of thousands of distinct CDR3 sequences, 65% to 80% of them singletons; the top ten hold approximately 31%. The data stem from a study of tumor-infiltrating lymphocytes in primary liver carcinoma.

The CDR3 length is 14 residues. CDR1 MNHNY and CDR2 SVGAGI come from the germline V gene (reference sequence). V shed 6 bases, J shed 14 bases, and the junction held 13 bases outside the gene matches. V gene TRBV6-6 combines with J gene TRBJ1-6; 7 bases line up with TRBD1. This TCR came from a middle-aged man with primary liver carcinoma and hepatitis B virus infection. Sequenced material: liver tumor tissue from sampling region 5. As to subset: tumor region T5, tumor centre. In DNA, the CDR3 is TGTGCCAGCAGCCCCCGGGACAGTAACTCATCCCTCCACTTT. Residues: CASSPRDSNSSLHF.